This TCR beta chain was identified during a study of shared clonotypes between healthy human individuals. Background on the study: A couple of women and a few men aged 18 to 49 made up the donors. General study results and limits: Despite large depth, rarefaction showed incomplete sorted-subset sequencing.

Here immunoSEQ multiplex PCR was the method, and the copy in TCRdb shows in-frame clones only, minus some. The top ten clones hold roughly 0.13% of a sample with 2 million to 2.5 million clones, 85% to 95% of them seen once. The CDR3 contains 13 residues. Germline-derived CDR1 and CDR2 are SGHRS and YFSETQ. Trimming cost V 4 bases and J 4 bases; bases outside gene matches: 5. Details on this clone: Its antigen is as yet unknown. The same CDR3 can be traced to other DNA sequences in this sample.

V gene TRBV5-1 combines with J gene TRBJ2-7; 7 bases line up with TRBD1. The TCR originated in a man aged 18 to 30 in good health. The sample taken for sequencing was naive CD4+ T cells sorted from blood. As for subset: CD45RA+ positively selected. DNA of the CDR3: TGCGCCAGCAGCCTACAGGGGAGTTACGAGCAGTACTTC. Encoded protein: CASSLQGSYEQYF.